The entry that follows covers one T cell receptor beta chain sequence. Trimming cost V 2 bases and J 3 bases; bases outside gene matches: 3. Germline-derived CDR1 and CDR2 are SNHLY and FYNNEI. The CDR3 totals 15 residues. Here immunoSEQ multiplex PCR was the method, and the copy in TCRdb shows in-frame clones only, minus some. The sample contains about 130,000 clones, 92% of which appear only once. This sample is drawn from a study of control samples from healthy donors and cancer patients. V usage is TRBV2 and J usage is TRBJ1-5, with 8 bases aligning to TRBD1. The sequencing sample was made of blood. The TCR comes from a woman aged 45-60 years in good health. In nucleotides, the CDR3 is TGTGCCAGCAGTGAAAAGACAGGGGACAATCAGCCCCAGCATTTT. It yields the protein CASSEKTGDNQPQHF.